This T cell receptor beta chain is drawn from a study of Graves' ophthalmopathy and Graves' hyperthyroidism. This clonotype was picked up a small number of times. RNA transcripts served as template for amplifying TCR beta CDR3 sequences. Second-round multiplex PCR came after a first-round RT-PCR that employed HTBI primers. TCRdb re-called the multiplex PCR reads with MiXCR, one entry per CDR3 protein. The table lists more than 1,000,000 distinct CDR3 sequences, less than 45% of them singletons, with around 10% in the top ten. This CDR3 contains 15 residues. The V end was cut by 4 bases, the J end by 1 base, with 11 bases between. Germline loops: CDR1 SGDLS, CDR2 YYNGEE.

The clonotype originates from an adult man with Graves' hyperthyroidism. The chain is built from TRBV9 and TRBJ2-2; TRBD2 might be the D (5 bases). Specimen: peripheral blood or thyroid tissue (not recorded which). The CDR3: CASSPTTLNTGELFF. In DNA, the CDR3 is TGTGCCAGCAGCCCGACTACCCTGAACACCGGGGAGCTGTTTTTT. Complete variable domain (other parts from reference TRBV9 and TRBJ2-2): DSGVTQTPKHLITATGQRVTLRCSPRSGDLSVYWYQQSLDQGLQFLIQYYNGEERAKGNILERFSAQQFPDLHSELNLSSLELGDSALYFCASSPTTLNTGELFFGEGSRLTVL.